The clone carrying this T cell receptor beta chain occurred many times. Germline-derived CDR1 and CDR2 are PRHDT and FYEKMQ (reference sequence). This CDR3 has 12 residues. V lost 6 bases and J 6 bases, leaving 8 bases between the germline ends. Unique molecular identifiers featured in how the TCRbeta library was prepared. TCRdb itself ran the PCR reads through MiXCR, one entry per CDR3 protein. Counted here are some 500,000 distinct CDR3 sequences, about 18% occurring once; the ten biggest clones make up 2.5% to 4%. This entry belongs to a study of T-cell reconstitution after alpha-beta-depleted transplantation in children.

This receptor was taken from a human donor who donated a stem cell graft to a child with acute lymphoblastic leukemia. The chain recombines TRBV13 with TRBJ2-2; no clear D. Sequencing used PBMCs from the stem cell graft donor, obtained from the stem cell graft. The CDR3 nucleotides read TGTGCCAGCAGGCAATCACCCGGGGAGCTGTTTTTT. This translates into CASRQSPGELFF. Filled out from reference TRBV13 and TRBJ2-2, the complete variable domain reads AAGVIQSPRHLIKEKRETATLKCYPIPRHDTVYWYQQGPGQDPQFLISFYEKMQSDKGSIPDRFSAQQFSDYHSELNMSSLELGDSALYFCASRQSPGELFFGEGSRLTVL.